This paragraph reports one T cell receptor (beta chain). Its antigen is unknown. A junction end diverges from the germline sequence, so it may reflect a read error. This sample is part of a study of CD8+CD57+ T cells in acquired aplastic anemia (dated by TCRdb to 2016 to 2019). Regarding the complete study: On average, sorted CD4+ and CD8+ cells yielded around 3.5 ug of extracted DNA, with a range of about 0.18 to 30 ug. CD8+CD57+ expansion was defined as a frequency above the mean frequency observed in healthy subjects. What the study reported, not specific to this receptor: Roughly 31 CD8+ CDR3 sequences were shared between patients and controls but appeared highly expressed in patients and within their immunodominant clones. No significant difference in CD8+ Simpson's diversity was found between patients and healthy controls (P=0.060).

TCR beta VDJ combination and CDR3 sequence profiling used genomic DNA as the template. TCR repertoire sequencing was run on an Illumina HiSeq 2000. As for the original processing: TRBV/TRBJ rearrangement plots, CDR3 size and DJ length profiles, and Simpson's diversity index were used to evaluate the repertoires. Whichever DNA sequence was most abundant in the deep sequencing data was defined as the immunodominant clone. CDR3 amino acid sequences were screened for sharing across subjects and compared with published repertoires and the VDJdb database. The raw public data were reprocessed by TCRdb itself: fastp quality trimming at Q25, MiXCR clonotype calling, in-frame beta chains only. Duplicate CDR3 protein sequences are folded into a single record with the most common DNA and genes. TCRdb's processing, not the authors', yielded these V and J calls. Present in this sample are approximately 250,000 distinct CDR3 sequences, approximately 79% of which were seen just once. The ten top clones hold around 40% of the sample.

From the germline V gene (reference sequence), CDR1 is SSHAT and CDR2 is FNYEAQ. From cysteine to phenylalanine, the CDR3 is 15 amino acids long. The read is trimmed to its CDR3 DNA, 45 bases read in frame from base 1. Expansion of CD8+CD57+ cells had been shown by flow cytometry in the patients chosen for sequencing. All patients had severe acquired aplastic anemia diagnosed by International Study of Aplastic Anemia and Agranulocytosis and Camitta criteria. No patient had received any therapy when blood was sampled. In the study, sorted CD4+ and CD8+ blood T cells from patients with severe aplastic anemia and from healthy subjects underwent deep sequencing of TCR repertoires. Patients were enrolled under clinicaltrials.gov protocols 00001620, 01623167, 00001397, 00071045, 00081523 and 00961064 in the USA. Ficoll-Paque density gradient centrifugation was used to isolate peripheral blood mononuclear cells. CD4+ and CD8+ T cells were sorted by FACS or magnetic beads before DNA extraction.

The clonotype was recovered from a human donor with aplastic anemia. Sequencing used sorted CD4+, CD8+, or CD8+CD57+ T cells (not recorded which) from PBMCs. The chain is made from TRBV7-7 and TRBJ1-4, with the D segment identity uncertain. The DNA reads TGTGCTAGCAGCTTAGCTACCGGACTTAATGAAAAACTGTTTTTT. The encoded protein is CASSLATGLNEKLFF.